This TCR beta chain was identified in a study of cytomegalovirus exposure and HLA in healthy donors. Study-level background: About 80 million unique TCRs from HLA-typed donors were held in an early data release.

This CDR3 comprises 14 residues. V was pared by 3 bases and J by 1 base, with 9 bases between. CDR1 SGHRS and CDR2 YFSETQ come from the germline V gene. The PCR was carried out with 60 Vbeta primers and 13 Jbeta primers. TCRdb's table, derived via immunoSEQ multiplex PCR, lists solely in-frame clones and lacks some. The sample lists under 95,000 clones; 55% to 75% were seen once. With regard to this clone: Its antigen is still unknown.

Study-level points and caveats: A few CMV-associated chains were confirmed in vitro to be specific for CMV antigens. An analysis was carried out at a later point. It showed that HLA-associated TCR beta chains were more clonally expanded than equally common non-associated chains. When analyzed later, the rates of TCR association showed variation by HLA locus, with DRB1 the most and HLA-C the fewest.

The sequence was obtained from a woman aged 40 to 49 in good health and CMV-seropositive. Sequencing was performed on PBMCs. The gene calls are TRBV5-1 and TRBJ2-3; D is perhaps TRBD2 (5 bases). CDR3 in DNA: TGCGCCAGCAGCTCTACCGGGGGCACAGATACGCAGTATTTT. Encoded protein: CASSSTGGTDTQYF. Full variable domain (outside the CDR3, taken from reference TRBV5-1 and TRBJ2-3): KAGVTQTPRYLIKTRGQQVTLSCSPISGHRSVSWYQQTPGQGLQFLFEYFSETQRNKGNFPGRFSGRQFSNSRSEMNVSTLELGDSALYLCASSSTGGTDTQYFGPGTRLTVL.